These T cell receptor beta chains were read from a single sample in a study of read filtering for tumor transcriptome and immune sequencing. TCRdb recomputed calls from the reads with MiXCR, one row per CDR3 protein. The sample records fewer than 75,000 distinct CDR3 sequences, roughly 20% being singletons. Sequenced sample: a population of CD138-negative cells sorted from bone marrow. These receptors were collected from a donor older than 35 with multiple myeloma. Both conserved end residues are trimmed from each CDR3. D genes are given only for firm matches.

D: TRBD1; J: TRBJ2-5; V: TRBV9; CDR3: ASSEYSGTGRETQY
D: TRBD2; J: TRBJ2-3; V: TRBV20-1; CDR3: SAGTSGMIDTQY
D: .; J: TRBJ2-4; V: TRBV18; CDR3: ASSPRASSKDIQY
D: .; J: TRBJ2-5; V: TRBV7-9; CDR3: ASSPMTRPEAQY
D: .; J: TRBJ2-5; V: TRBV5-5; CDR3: ASSRTPRETQY
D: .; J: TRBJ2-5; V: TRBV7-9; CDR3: ASSSTQGSQETQY
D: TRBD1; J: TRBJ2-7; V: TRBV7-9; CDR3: ASSSQDRRPFYEQY
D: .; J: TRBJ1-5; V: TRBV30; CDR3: AWAPVGRNNQPQH
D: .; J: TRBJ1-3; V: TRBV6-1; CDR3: ASSAGPGLDGNTIY
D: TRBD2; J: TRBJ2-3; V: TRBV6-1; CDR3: ASSRSGGAADTQY
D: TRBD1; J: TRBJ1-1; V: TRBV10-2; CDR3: VSSTGGGWTEAF
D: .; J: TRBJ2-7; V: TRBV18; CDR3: ASSPSTSYEQY
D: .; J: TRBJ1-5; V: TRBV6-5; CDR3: ASSRTERSNQPQH
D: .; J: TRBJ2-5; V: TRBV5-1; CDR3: ASSRDGFKETQY
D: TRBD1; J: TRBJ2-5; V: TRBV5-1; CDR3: ASSFQGAKETQY
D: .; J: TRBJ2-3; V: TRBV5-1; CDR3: ASRGDTDTQY
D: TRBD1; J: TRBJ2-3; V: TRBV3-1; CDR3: ASSQDRGTDTQY